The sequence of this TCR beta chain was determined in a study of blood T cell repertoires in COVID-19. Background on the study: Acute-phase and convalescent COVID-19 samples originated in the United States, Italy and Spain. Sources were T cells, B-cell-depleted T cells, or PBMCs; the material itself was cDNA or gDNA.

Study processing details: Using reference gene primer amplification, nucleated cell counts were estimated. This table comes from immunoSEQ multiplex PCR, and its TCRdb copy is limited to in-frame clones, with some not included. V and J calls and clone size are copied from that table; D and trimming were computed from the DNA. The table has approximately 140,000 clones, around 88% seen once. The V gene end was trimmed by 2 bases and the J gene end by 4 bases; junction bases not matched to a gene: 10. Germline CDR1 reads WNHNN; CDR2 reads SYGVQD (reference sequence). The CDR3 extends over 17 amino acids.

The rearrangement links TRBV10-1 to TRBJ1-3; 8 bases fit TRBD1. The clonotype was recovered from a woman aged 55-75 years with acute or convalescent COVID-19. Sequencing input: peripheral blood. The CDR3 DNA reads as TGCGCCAGCAGTGAGAGGAGGGCCCGGACAGGGGGAAACACCATATATTTT. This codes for CASSERRARTGGNTIYF.